The source of this T cell receptor (beta chain) is a study of post-analysis software for immune sequencing data. In the study overall: Relapsing-remitting, secondary progressive and progressive-relapsing courses of multiple sclerosis were included. Overall study results and limits: Significantly lower normalized Chao1 diversity was found in patients with multiple sclerosis relative to controls. Elevated frequency relative to controls characterized roughly 5 TRBV segments in patients, TRBV5-6, TRBV5-1 and TRBV20-1 among them.

As regards this clonotype: Its target is not known.

Unique-molecular-identifier-tagged TCR beta cDNA libraries were used. There were roughly 0.85 to 11 million T cells, and 450,000 to 550,000 cDNA molecules came from them. One entry per CDR3 protein results from TCRdb running MiXCR on the PCR reads. The top ten clones hold approximately 4.2% of a sample with some 890,000 distinct CDR3 sequences, under 70% of them seen once. The CDR3 totals 15 residues. Trimming took 3 bases from V and 7 from J, leaving 16 bases between them. CDR1 LGHNA and CDR2 YNFKEQ come from the germline V gene. Sequencing was performed on blood. The chain joins TRBV4-2 to TRBJ1-5; D is unresolved. The source of this sequence is a girl aged 10-17 years with multiple sclerosis. This CDR3 reads CASSQGPGVSQPQHF. In DNA form, the CDR3 reads TGTGCCAGCAGCCAGGGCCCAGGAGTTTCGCAGCCCCAGCATTTT.